This T cell receptor (beta chain) emerged from a study of human T cells and chemical hapten exposure. Individual cDNA molecules had unique molecular identifiers attached to them by the library. Per the authors' pipeline: Sample TCR counts, which ranged from about 20,000 to 690,600, had a median of 95,638. TCRdb recomputed calls from the RACE reads with MiXCR, one row per CDR3 protein. It is TCRdb's table, rather than the study itself, that gives the V and J calls and clone size. The data hold about 46,000 distinct CDR3 sequences, with roughly 4.5% observed a single time. This clonotype was recorded at least ten times. Its antigen remains unknown. Study-level points and caveats: The number of TCRs above 1 in 1000 frequency did not change after DPC sensitization.

Regarding time point: healthy volunteer bleed at 2 weeks. Unfractionated whole blood served as the source for total RNA extraction. Germline V gene sequence: CDR1 SGHRS, CDR2 YFSETQ. V trimming: 5 bases; J trimming: 4 bases; junction bases outside the gene matches: 8. There are 14 residues in the CDR3. The sequenced material came from whole blood. The origin of this receptor is a female donor in good health. Some clones in this sample may be carry-over from other donors' samples. V is TRBV5-1 and J is TRBJ1-1; TRBD1 aligns across 7 bases. The CDR3 DNA follows: TGCGCCAGCAGTGAGGGGAACAGGGGCACTGAAGCTTTCTTT. It encodes CASSEGNRGTEAFF.